These 2 T cell receptor beta chains were sequenced from one sample in a study of T cell repertoires in cytomegalovirus infection. TCRdb ran MiXCR on the reads and lists one entry per CDR3 protein. Of roughly 730,000 distinct CDR3 sequences listed, around a third were seen once; the top ten hold around a sixth. Antigens for these TCRs are unknown. The specimen comprised cultured PBMCs, sampled from culture after CMV antigen stimulation. The receptors shown here come from a human donor in good health (CMV status not recorded). Some clones in this sample may be carry-over from other donors' samples.

This clonotype was recorded at least ten times. The rearrangement links TRBV7-2 to TRBJ1-6, with D uncertain. The CDR3 is 16 amino acids. The V gene's germline CDR1 is SGHTA and CDR2 FQGNSA. V gave up 5 bases and J gave up 0 bases, with 11 bases separating them. CDR3 residues: CASSVQRSSYNSPLHF. The CDR3 DNA follows: TGTGCCAGCAGCGTACAGAGGAGCTCCTATAATTCACCCCTCCACTTT. The variable domain in full, with the rest retrieved from reference TRBV7-2 and TRBJ1-6, is GAGVSQSPSNKVTEKGKDVELRCDPISGHTALYWYRQSLGQGLEFLIYFQGNSAPDKSGLPSDRFSAERTGGSVSTLTIQRTQQEDSAVYLCASSVQRSSYNSPLHFGNGTRLTVT.

This sequence joins TRBV12-3 or TRBV12-4 and TRBJ1-1; D ambiguous. CDR3 length: 15 amino acids. The V and J ends lost 3 bases and 3 bases respectively, with 14 bases between them. CDR3 DNA: TGTGCCAGCAGTTTTATCCCACAGACGGACACTGAAGCTTTCTTT. Translated: CASSFIPQTDTEAFF.